The T cell receptor (beta chain) described here comes from a study of shared clonotypes between healthy human individuals (dated by TCRdb to 2020 to 2021). Describing the broader study: The cohort included three men and a couple of women between 18 and 49 years of age. Per donor, three plates each were used for CD4 naive and CD4 memory, two for CD8 naive, and one for CD8 memory. Leukapheresis yielded between about 0.94 and 10 billion PBMCs per donor. Blood TCR repertoires of roughly five healthy adults were deeply sequenced to estimate repertoire size and the extent of clonotype sharing between individuals. Different laboratories and diverse techniques were used to prepare libraries and sequence TCR repertoires, to increase sequencing depth and limit assay-specific biases.

The paper as a whole reports these results and caveats: Estimated clonotype richness was generally larger for naive than for memory subsets. Around 5% of naive CD4, 3.5% of naive CD8, about 2.1% of memory CD4, and around 0.42% of memory CD8 clonotypes were shared across a few donors. Only blood was sampled, and tissue TCR repertoires likely differ from those in blood. Because the study included a small number of donors, the genetic and exposure-history diversity represented was limited. Even with the large sequencing depth, rarefaction of the sorted-subset datasets indicated that sequencing was incomplete. Pairwise subsampling led to the expectation that sequencing depth would affect the degree of clonotype sharing among donors. Compared with non-shared clonotypes, the clonotypes found in all four sorted-subset donors had higher generation probabilities.

Healthy HIV-negative adults with no recently reported acute infections or vaccinations were included as donors. Every donor was a Caucasian adult living in Nashville, Tennessee, USA. CD4+ T cells were enriched by magnetic negative selection, after which naive cells were positively selected on CD45RA and the negative fraction was taken as the memory subset. Blood was collected by leukapheresis, and PBMCs were isolated by Ficoll-Histopaque density gradient centrifugation and then cryopreserved in liquid nitrogen vapor phase. Analytical flow cytometry was used to check the purity and quantity of each magnetically sorted T cell population. Genomic DNA was isolated from each sorted fraction and quantified by UV absorbance on a Nanodrop 2000c. Deletion took 3 bases off V and 14 bases off J, with a span of 14 bases between the germline ends. CDR1 and CDR2 are read off the germline V gene as SNHLY and FYNNEI. Inclusive of the bounding cysteine and phenylalanine, the CDR3 is 12 residues long. CDR3 DNA is the only sequence kept; it has 36 bases, read in frame from the first base.

TCR CDR3 regions were amplified from genomic DNA by multiplex PCR using the deep immunoSEQ assay. Genomic DNA extracted from each cell subset was distributed evenly over all wells of several immunoSEQ 96-well plates, and each plate served as one replicate. For sorted subsets, approximately 190 ng genomic DNA, equal to some 28,000 T cell genomes, was loaded into each replicate PCR. Purified libraries were quantified with a Qubit 3.0 fluorometer, sized on a Bioanalyzer 2100, and re-quantified with the KAPA Library Quantification kit. Each immunoSEQ 96-well plate was sequenced on its own single-read 150-cycle Illumina NextSeq 550 flow cell. The authors processed their data as follows. Because the immunoSEQ output held only junctional sequences and lacked quality scores, the filtering could not match the filtering applied to full-length reads. To assign V/J genes and CDR3, sequences were annotated using PyIR, a Python wrapper for IgBLAST v1.9, with IMGT germline references. Reads with weak V/J assignments (E-value above 1e-6), missing CDR3, stop codons, out-of-frame junctions, or ambiguous translated residues were removed. V3J clonotypes were defined as sequences sharing an identical inferred V gene, J gene, and CDR3 amino acid sequence. To compute the percentage overlap between repertoires, the number of shared unique clonotypes was divided by the size of the smaller repertoire. Repertoire richness was assessed with RTK rarefaction, the Chao1 estimator, and Recon v2.1 estimates of unobserved clonotypes. OLGA was used to compute generation probabilities for all TCRbeta clonotypes that the gDNA method yielded from a handful of donors. The immuneACCESS repertoire file appears here via TCRdb, limited to in-frame rearrangements. These files lack a portion of the clones; in checked studies, under half of the deficit traces to unresolved V genes, and the cause of the others is not known. The V and J calls and clone size were taken over from that table, and D and trimming were inferred from the DNA. The sample records a few million clones, around 92% of which are singletons. Together, the top ten hold 0.37% of the sample.

To note about this clone: No cognate antigen has been identified for it. Base-call qualities are not available, and no considerably larger clone is one nucleotide away.

This TCR came from a man aged 18 to 35 in good health. Some clones in this sample may be carry-over from other donors' samples. The chain is assembled from TRBV2 and TRBJ2-4, with a weak D call of TRBD1 (6 bases match). Material: naive CD4+ T cells from PBMCs. The intended sense of this specimen's cell subset or site label: CD45RA+ positively selected. The bases are TGTGCCAGCAGTGACAGGGGACCCACGGAGTACTTC. This translates into CASSDRGPTEYF.